This T cell receptor (beta chain) was sequenced in a study of blood T cell repertoires in COVID-19. The assay was immunoSEQ multiplex PCR, and TCRdb's table has in-frame clones only and misses some. The sample holds 55,000 to 80,000 clones, just over 90% seen once. This clonotype originated in a human donor in a cohort sampled during active COVID-19. Sequenced input: peripheral blood.

The CDR3 DNA reads as TGTGCCAGCAGCCAAGATCGGAGGAGAGGGTTGGGAGAGACCCAGTACTTC. This encodes CASSQDRRRGLGETQYF. The chain recombines TRBV14 with TRBJ2-5; D might be TRBD2 (5 bases). Trimming stripped 0 bases from V and 4 bases from J, with 18 bases between. Germline V CDR1 and CDR2: SGHDN, FVKESK. The CDR3 spans 17 residues.